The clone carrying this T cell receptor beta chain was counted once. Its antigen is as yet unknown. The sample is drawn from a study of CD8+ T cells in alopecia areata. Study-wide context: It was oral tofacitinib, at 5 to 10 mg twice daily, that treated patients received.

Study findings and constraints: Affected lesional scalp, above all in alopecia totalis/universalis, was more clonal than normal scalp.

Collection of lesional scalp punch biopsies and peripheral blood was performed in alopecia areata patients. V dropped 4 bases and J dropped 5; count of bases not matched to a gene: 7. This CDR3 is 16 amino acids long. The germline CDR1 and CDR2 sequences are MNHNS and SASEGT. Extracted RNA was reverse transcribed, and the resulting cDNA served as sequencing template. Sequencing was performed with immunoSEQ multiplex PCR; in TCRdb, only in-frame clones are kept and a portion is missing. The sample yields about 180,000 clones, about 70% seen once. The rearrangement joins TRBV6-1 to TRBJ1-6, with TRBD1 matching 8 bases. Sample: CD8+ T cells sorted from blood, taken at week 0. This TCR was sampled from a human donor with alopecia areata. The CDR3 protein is CASSADRGRNNSPLHF. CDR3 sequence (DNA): TGTGCCAGCAGTGCCGACAGGGGTCGGAATAATTCACCCCTCCACTTT.